These T cell receptor beta chains were read from a single sample in a study of cytomegalovirus exposure and HLA in healthy donors. Generated by immunoSEQ multiplex PCR, the TCRdb table keeps only in-frame clones and is missing some. The repertoire holds some 150,000 clones, with approximately 72% as singletons. Sequences were obtained from PBMCs. These receptors were collected from a human donor in good health. Both conserved end residues are part of each CDR3. D genes are given only for firm matches. Clone size is stated in some rows and not others, as once, few, many or a class when expanded.

-	few	TRBV27	13	TRBJ2-5	CASSFGGPETQYF	TGTGCCAGCAGTTTTGGAGGGCCGGAGACCCAGTACTTC
TRBD2	-	TRBV7-2	16	TRBJ2-3	CASSSLKPSGADTQYF	TGTGCCAGCAGCTCCCTAAAGCCTAGCGGGGCTGATACGCAGTATTTT
-	-	TRBV18	13	TRBJ1-1	CASSPVGGTEAFF	TGTGCCAGCTCACCGGTCGGGGGGACTGAAGCTTTCTTT
-	-	TRBV4-3	16	TRBJ2-3	CASSQDRGAHTDTQYF	TGCGCCAGCAGCCAAGACCGGGGGGCGCATACAGATACGCAGTATTTT
TRBD1	-	TRBV7-6	17	TRBJ1-3	CASSPRPGTGTGNTIYF	TGTGCCAGCAGCCCACGTCCCGGGACAGGAACGGGAAACACCATATATTTT
TRBD1	-	TRBV5-1	17	TRBJ2-3	CASSPTVGTGVGDTQYF	TGCGCCAGCAGCCCCACGGTGGGGACAGGGGTGGGAGATACGCAGTATTTT
TRBD1	-	TRBV27	13	TRBJ2-3	CASRINRGDTQYF	TGTGCCAGCAGGATCAACAGGGGAGATACGCAGTATTTT
TRBD1	-	TRBV6-5	13	TRBJ1-2	CASSPGTGRGYTF	TGTGCCAGCAGCCCCGGGACAGGGAGAGGCTACACCTTC
-	-	TRBV7-3	14	TRBJ2-7	CASSLMNGPYEQYF	TGTGCCAGCAGCTTAATGAATGGGCCGTACGAGCAGTACTTC
-	-	TRBV7-3	12	TRBJ1-1	CASSSGGPEAFF	TGTGCCAGCAGCTCCGGTGGGCCTGAAGCTTTCTTT
-	-	TRBV10-3	12	TRBJ1-5	CAIGPDREPQHF	TGTGCCATCGGCCCCGACAGAGAGCCCCAGCATTTT
-	-	TRBV6-5	14	TRBJ1-1	CASSFRRGNTEAFF	TGTGCCAGCAGTTTCAGACGGGGGAACACTGAAGCTTTCTTT
-	-	TRBV9	14	TRBJ1-3	CASSVEDSSDTIYF	TGTGCCAGCAGCGTAGAAGACAGCTCGGACACCATATATTTT
-	-	TRBV19	17	TRBJ2-1	CASSTPGLRSSYNEQFF	TGTGCCAGTAGTACTCCGGGACTCCGGAGCTCCTACAATGAGCAGTTCTTC
-	-	TRBV18	14	TRBJ1-1	CASSPPPGLYEAFF	TGTGCCAGCTCACCACCTCCAGGGTTGTACGAAGCTTTCTTT
-	-	TRBV9	15	TRBJ1-5	CASSPDEGVYQPQHF	TGTGCCAGCAGCCCAGACGAGGGGGTGTATCAGCCCCAGCATTTT
-	-	TRBV2	17	TRBJ1-6	CASSEGDTSSYNSPLHF	TGTGCCAGCAGTGAAGGGGACACCAGCTCCTATAATTCACCCCTCCACTTT
TRBD1	-	TRBV19	16	TRBJ1-2	CASSIFTQGASYGYTF	TGTGCCAGTAGTATCTTTACGCAGGGGGCTTCCTATGGCTACACCTTC
TRBD2	-	TRBV29-1	13	TRBJ2-1	CSVPPGGRYEQFF	TGCAGCGTCCCACCCGGGGGGAGGTATGAGCAGTTCTTC
-	-	TRBV9	16	TRBJ2-5	CASSVGSNGAQETQYF	TGTGCCAGCAGCGTAGGCTCGAATGGGGCCCAAGAGACCCAGTACTTC
TRBD1	-	TRBV7-3	17	TRBJ2-2	CASSVQGANANTGELFF	TGTGCCAGCAGCGTCCAGGGGGCGAACGCGAACACCGGGGAGCTGTTTTTT
TRBD2	once	TRBV18	17	TRBJ2-1	CASSPRASGGAVNEQFF	TGTGCCAGCTCACCACGGGCTAGCGGGGGGGCAGTGAATGAGCAGTTCTTC
-	few	TRBV27	13	TRBJ2-1	CASRRASYNEQFF	TGTGCCAGCAGGAGAGCTTCCTACAATGAGCAGTTCTTC
TRBD1	once	TRBV6-6	14	TRBJ1-5	CASTADRAFQPQHF	TGTGCCAGCACCGCCGACAGGGCTTTTCAGCCCCAGCATTTT
-	-	TRBV7-9	13	TRBJ1-2	CASSLAGRNGYTF	TGTGCCAGCAGCTTAGCAGGGAGGAATGGCTACACCTTC
-	-	TRBV30	12	TRBJ1-2	CAWTQGSYGYTF	TGTGCCTGGACCCAGGGTTCCTATGGCTACACCTTC
-	-	TRBV27	16	TRBJ1-5	CAPGQPVEWSNQPQHF	TGTGCCCCAGGGCAGCCTGTCGAGTGGAGCAATCAGCCCCAGCATTTT
-	-	TRBV30	15	TRBJ1-5	CAWSVGSYSNQPQHF	TGTGCCTGGAGTGTGGGCAGCTATAGCAATCAGCCCCAGCATTTT
-	-	TRBV19	17	TRBJ1-5	CASRMGWTGSLNQPQHF	TGTGCCAGTAGAATGGGCTGGACGGGGAGCCTCAATCAGCCCCAGCATTTT
-	-	TRBV4-3	15	TRBJ1-2	CASSQDSWASYGYTF	TGCGCCAGCAGCCAAGATTCGTGGGCAAGCTATGGCTACACCTTC
TRBD1	-	TRBV9	15	TRBJ1-1	CASSSDRGMNTEAFF	TGTGCCAGCAGCTCGGACAGGGGTATGAACACTGAAGCTTTCTTT
TRBD1	-	TRBV7-2	12	TRBJ1-2	CAGTGEKYGYTF	TGTGCCGGGACAGGGGAAAAATATGGCTACACCTTC
-	once	TRBV11-1	13	TRBJ2-3	CASSHSTADTQYF	TGTGCCAGCAGTCACTCGACAGCAGATACGCAGTATTTT
TRBD2	-	TRBV5-1	17	TRBJ2-3	CASSLGPIAGETDTQYF	TGCGCCAGCAGCTTGGGACCCATAGCGGGGGAGACAGATACGCAGTATTTT
TRBD2	-	TRBV14	13	TRBJ2-7	CASSHRGAYEQYF	TGTGCCAGCAGCCACCGGGGGGCCTACGAGCAGTACTTC
-	-	TRBV6-1	15	TRBJ1-6	CASSGTQGYNSPLHF	TGTGCCAGCAGTGGGACACAGGGCTATAATTCACCCCTCCACTTT
-	-	TRBV7-9	14	TRBJ2-7	CASSPTTPTYEQYF	TGTGCCAGCAGCCCCACGACACCAACCTACGAGCAGTACTTC
TRBD1	-	TRBV19	16	TRBJ1-6	CASHHGTGGGSSPLHF	TGTGCCAGCCATCACGGGACAGGGGGCGGGAGTTCACCCCTCCACTTT
-	-	TRBV7-9	14	TRBJ2-7	CASSHDGGQGEQYF	TGTGCCAGCAGCCACGACGGGGGGCAGGGCGAGCAGTACTTC
TRBD1	-	TRBV7-8	16	TRBJ1-1	CASSLSRIPGGTEAFF	TGTGCCAGCAGCTTAAGCCGAATCCCAGGGGGCACTGAAGCTTTCTTT
-	few	TRBV6-6	10	TRBJ1-1	CASRTFEAFF	TGTGCCAGCAGGACATTTGAAGCTTTCTTT
TRBD1	-	TRBV2	14	TRBJ1-4	CASSADRYNEKLFF	TGTGCCAGCAGTGCGGACAGGTATAATGAAAAACTGTTTTTT
TRBD1	-	TRBV6-6	15	TRBJ2-1	CASSSRQGLYNEQFF	TGTGCCAGCAGTTCCCGACAGGGGCTCTACAATGAGCAGTTCTTC
-	-	TRBV28	15	TRBJ2-7	CASSLLQDSSYEQYF	TGTGCCAGCAGTTTACTACAGGACAGCTCCTACGAGCAGTACTTC
-	-	TRBV6-1	14	TRBJ2-7	CASSVDIGPYEQYF	TGTGCCAGCAGTGTGGACATAGGACCCTACGAGCAGTACTTC
-	once	TRBV19	11	TRBJ1-2	CASGGGRGYTF	TGTGCCAGTGGTGGTGGGAGAGGCTACACCTTC
-	-	TRBV6-1	15	TRBJ1-2	CASSPTWTVADGYTF	TGTGCCAGCAGTCCCACCTGGACAGTCGCGGATGGCTACACCTTC
TRBD1	-	TRBV13	15	TRBJ2-3	CASSDRGPFTDTQYF	TGTGCCAGCAGCGACAGGGGTCCCTTCACAGATACGCAGTATTTT
-	once	TRBV11-2	13	TRBJ1-1	CASSSMGLGEAFF	TGTGCCAGCAGCTCCATGGGACTCGGAGAAGCTTTCTTT
-	-	TRBV5-1	15	TRBJ1-5	CASSLGRGFLQPQHF	TGCGCCAGCAGCTTGGGCAGGGGCTTTCTTCAGCCCCAGCATTTT
-	-	TRBV20-1	10	TRBJ1-2	CRCGDYGYTF	TGCAGGTGCGGGGACTATGGCTACACCTTC
TRBD2	-	TRBV18	17	TRBJ2-1	CASSPRVASGGYNEQFF	TGTGCCAGCTCACCACGAGTGGCTAGCGGGGGGTACAATGAGCAGTTCTTC
TRBD1	-	TRBV5-4	13	TRBJ1-1	CASSRDRGTEAFF	TGTGCCAGCAGCCGGGACAGGGGAACTGAAGCTTTCTTT